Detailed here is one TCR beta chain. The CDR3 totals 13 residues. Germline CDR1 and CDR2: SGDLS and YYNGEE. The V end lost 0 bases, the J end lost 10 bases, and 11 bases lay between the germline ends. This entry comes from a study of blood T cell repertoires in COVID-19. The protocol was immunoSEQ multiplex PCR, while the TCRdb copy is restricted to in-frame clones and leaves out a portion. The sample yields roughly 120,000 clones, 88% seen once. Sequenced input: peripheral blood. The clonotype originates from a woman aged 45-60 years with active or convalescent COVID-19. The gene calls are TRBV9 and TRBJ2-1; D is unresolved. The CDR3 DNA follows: TGTGCCAGCAGCGTAGCGCAGGTGCAGGAGCAGTTCTTC. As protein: CASSVAQVQEQFF. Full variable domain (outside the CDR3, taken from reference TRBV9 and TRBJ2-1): DSGVTQTPKHLITATGQRVTLRCSPRSGDLSVYWYQQSLDQGLQFLIQYYNGEERAKGNILERFSAQQFPDLHSELNLSSLELGDSALYFCASSVAQVQEQFFGPGTRLTVL.